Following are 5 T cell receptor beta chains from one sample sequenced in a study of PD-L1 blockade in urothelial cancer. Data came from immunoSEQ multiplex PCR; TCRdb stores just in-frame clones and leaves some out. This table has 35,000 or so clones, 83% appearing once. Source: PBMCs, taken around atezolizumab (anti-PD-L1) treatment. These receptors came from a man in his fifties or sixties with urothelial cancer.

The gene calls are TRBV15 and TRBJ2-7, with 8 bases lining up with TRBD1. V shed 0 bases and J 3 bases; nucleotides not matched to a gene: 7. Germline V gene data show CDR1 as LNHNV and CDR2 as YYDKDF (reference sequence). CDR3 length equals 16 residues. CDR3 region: CATSRDPHRGSYEQYF. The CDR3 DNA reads TGTGCCACCAGCAGAGATCCCCACAGGGGGAGCTACGAGCAGTACTTC.

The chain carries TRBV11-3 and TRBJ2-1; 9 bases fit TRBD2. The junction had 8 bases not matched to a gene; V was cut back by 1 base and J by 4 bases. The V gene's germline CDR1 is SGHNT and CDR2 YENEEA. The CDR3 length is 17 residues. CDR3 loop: CASSLGAGTSPYNEQFF. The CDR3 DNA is TGTGCCAGCAGCTTAGGGGCCGGGACTAGCCCTTACAATGAGCAGTTCTTC.

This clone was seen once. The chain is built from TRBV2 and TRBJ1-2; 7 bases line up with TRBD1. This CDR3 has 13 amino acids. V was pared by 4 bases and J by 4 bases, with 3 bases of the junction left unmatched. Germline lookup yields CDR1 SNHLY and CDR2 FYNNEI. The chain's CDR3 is CASSGQGGYGYTF. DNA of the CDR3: TGTGCCAGCAGTGGACAGGGTGGCTATGGCTACACCTTC.

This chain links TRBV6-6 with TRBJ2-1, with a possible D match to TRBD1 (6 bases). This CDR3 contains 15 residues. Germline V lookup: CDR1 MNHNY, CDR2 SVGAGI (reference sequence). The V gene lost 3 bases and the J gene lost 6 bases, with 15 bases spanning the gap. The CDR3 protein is CASSYGHPGVNEQFF. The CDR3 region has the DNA TGTGCCAGCAGTTATGGGCACCCAGGGGTCAATGAGCAGTTCTTC.

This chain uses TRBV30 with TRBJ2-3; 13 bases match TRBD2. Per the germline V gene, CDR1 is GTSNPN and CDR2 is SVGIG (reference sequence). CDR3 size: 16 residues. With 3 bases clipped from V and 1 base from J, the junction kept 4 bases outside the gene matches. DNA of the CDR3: TGTGCCTGGAGCGGGGGACTAGCGGGACGCACAGATACGCAGTATTTT. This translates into CAWSGGLAGRTDTQYF.